This is a list of T cell receptor beta chains from one sample in a study of CD8 T cells in ankylosing spondylitis. Via MiXCR, TCRdb re-called the 5' RACE reads, giving one row per CDR3 protein. The profile shows 200,000 to 300,000 distinct CDR3 sequences, roughly a tenth of them singletons. Material for sequencing was blood, either unsorted or a sorted T cell fraction (not recorded which). All receptors come from a male donor with ankylosing spondylitis or in good health (not recorded which). CDR3s include the opening cysteine and the closing phenylalanine or tryptophan.

v_call | cdr3_aa
TRBV20-1 | CSAPGRRAGNGFF
TRBV7-2 | CASSPTSGRLSEQYF
TRBV4-2 | CARGSGGTGYNEQFF
TRBV5-6 | CASSLSGGSYEQYF
TRBV7-2 | CASSLAGRNTIYF
TRBV6-6 | CASTHSGTALSLYGYTF
TRBV20-1 | CSAKAGLYSNQPQHF
TRBV7-9 | CASSLNSANYGYTF
TRBV5-1 | CASSPPGINVYEQYF
TRBV7-9 | CASSLDWGTETQYF
TRBV5-1 | CASSSRGQASNTEAFF
TRBV15 | CATSIPTGSALYGYTF
TRBV6-1 | CASSATDRDTGELFF
TRBV19 | CASSTNRGQETQYF
TRBV11-2 | CASSLDVRSGELFF
TRBV5-1 | CASSSSGTGSYGYTF
TRBV12-3/TRBV12-4 | CASRHDTYSNQPQHF
TRBV7-8 | CASSSRGFSYEQYF
TRBV9 | CASSGEGRSSYEQYF
TRBV20-1 | CSAQDIANYGYTF
TRBV10-3 | CAIKGQVSGNTIYF
TRBV21-1 | CASSDEGGGNTEAFF
TRBV2 | CASSEFVGLAAGQFF
TRBV20-1 | CSARGQGLHNEQFF
TRBV2 | CASGGLIQETQYF
TRBV12-3/TRBV12-4 | CASSLTGVPTEAFF
TRBV5-1 | CASSLAVRQGVTEAFF
TRBV7-2 | CASSTRRGRGTEAFF
TRBV5-1 | CASSLSGELYNEQFF
TRBV29-1 | CSVERTGENTGELFF
TRBV20-1 | CSGPGLAGTDTQYF
TRBV6-5 | CASSYSQDRAKQPQHF
TRBV20-1 | CSAQSAEERWTGELFF
TRBV3-1 | CASSQENRQSYGYTF
TRBV7-9 | CAGTLGNTEAFF
TRBV4-2 | CASSQDRGNTGELFF
TRBV20-1 | CSARDWGGRKTDTQYF
TRBV27 | CASTLDGTQYF
TRBV6-6 | CASSQHTGELFF
TRBV3-1 | CASSQVGRVFYEQYF
TRBV20-1 | CCARVWRSASYEQYF
TRBV4-1 | CASSRNTRAGELFF
TRBV5-6 | CASSLVGQGRVVRIYGYTF
TRBV6-1 | CASTGTFMNTEAFF
TRBV12-5 | CASGSIPSGNTIYF